These 3 T cell receptor beta chains originate from one sample sequenced in a study of T-cell reconstitution after alpha-beta-depleted transplantation in children. During its preparation, the TCRbeta library received unique molecular identifiers. TCRdb itself ran the PCR reads through MiXCR, one entry per CDR3 protein. The sample has fewer than 750,000 distinct CDR3 sequences; approximately 22% are singletons. This sample comprised PBMCs, mostly from graft donor cells, obtained 360 days after TCRalphabeta/CD19-depleted stem cell transplant. Receptors were obtained from a boy less than two years old who had a stem cell transplant for acute myeloid leukemia, so the T cells may come from the graft donor.

The chain is built from TRBV15 and TRBJ1-5; D is unresolved. Germline assignment: CDR1 LNHNV and CDR2 YYDKDF (reference sequence). Deletions cut 5 bases from V and 3 bases from J, with 14 bases between. This CDR3 comprises 15 residues. CDR3 residues: CATSSPTGVNQPQHF. The DNA for the CDR3 is TGTGCCACCAGCTCCCCCACGGGCGTCAATCAGCCCCAGCATTTT. The full variable domain, completed using reference TRBV15 and TRBJ1-5, is DAMVIQNPRYQVTQFGKPVTLSCSQTLNHNVMYWYQQKSSQAPKLLFHYYDKDFNNEADTPDNFQSRRPNTSFCFLDIRSPGLGDTAMYLCATSSPTGVNQPQHFGDGTRLSIL.

This clonotype was seen only a few times. This rearrangement joins TRBV20-1 to TRBJ1-1; tentative D call: TRBD1 (5 bases). Germline-derived CDR1 and CDR2 are DFQATT and SNEGSKA (reference sequence). Trimming removed 3 bases at V and 9 bases at J, with 5 bases between. This CDR3 spans 9 amino acids. CDR3 DNA: TGCAGTGCTAGGGGGCAAGCTTTCTTT. This gives the protein CSARGQAFF.

The CDR3 bases are TGCAGTGCTAGAGATGCTCAATCCACTCTAGGGGTGACACTCAGGGGGACCCAGTACTTC. Translated: CSARDAQSTLGVTLRGTQYF. The chain couples TRBV20-1 to TRBJ2-5; D may be TRBD1 (6 bases). The CDR3 totals 20 residues. Per the germline V gene, CDR1 is DFQATT and CDR2 is SNEGSKA (reference sequence). The V end was cut by 0 bases, the J end by 7 bases, with 33 bases between.